The source of this T cell receptor (beta chain) is a study of CD8+ T cells in alopecia areata. cDNA prepared by RNA extraction and subsequent reverse transcription served as the template for sequencing. Here immunoSEQ multiplex PCR was the method, and the copy in TCRdb shows in-frame clones only, minus some. Of about 180,000 clones in the sample, around half are singletons; the top ten hold 9.5% to 14%. Indicated treatment: oral pan-JAK inhibitor, 5-10 mg twice daily. CDR3 length: 13 residues. V was clipped by 4 bases and J by 5 bases, with 11 bases between them. Per germline, CDR1 SNHLY and CDR2 FYNNEI. This clone was picked up one time.

The chain carries TRBV2 and TRBJ1-1; TRBD1 is a possible D gene (6 bases). This TCR was sampled from a human donor with alopecia areata. Sample: CD8+ T cells sorted from blood, taken at week 24, from a patient treated with tofacitinib. CDR3 protein: CASSASRGTEAFF. The CDR3 bases are TGTGCCAGCAGTGCATCCAGGGGAACTGAAGCTTTCTTT.